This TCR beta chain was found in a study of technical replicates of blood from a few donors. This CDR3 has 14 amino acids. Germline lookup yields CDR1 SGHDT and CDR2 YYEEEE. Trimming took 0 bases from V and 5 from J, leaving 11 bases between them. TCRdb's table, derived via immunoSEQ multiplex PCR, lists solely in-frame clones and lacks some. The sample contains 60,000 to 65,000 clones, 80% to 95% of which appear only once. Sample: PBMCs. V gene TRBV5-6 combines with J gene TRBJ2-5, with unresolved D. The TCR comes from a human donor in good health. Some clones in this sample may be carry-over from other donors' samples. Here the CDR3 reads CASSLESFLETQYF. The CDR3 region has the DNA TGTGCCAGCAGCTTGGAATCCTTCTTGGAGACCCAGTACTTC.